Reported below is one TCR beta chain. Trimming took 5 bases from V and 7 from J; bases not matched to a gene: 11. CDR3 size: 16 residues. Germline V CDR1 and CDR2: SEHNR, FQNEAQ (reference sequence). The sample comes from a study of blood T cell repertoires in COVID-19. Study as a whole: Samples representing acute and convalescent COVID-19 were sourced from the United States, Italy and Spain. T cells, B-cell-depleted T cells, or PBMCs provided the cDNA or gDNA that served as material.

In the original processing: Amplifying reference gene primers gave estimates of nucleated cell counts. Sequencing used immunoSEQ multiplex PCR; TCRdb keeps in-frame clones, though not all of them. That table supplies the V and J calls and clone size; D and trimming were determined from the DNA. The table includes about 90,000 clones, around 94% detected once. The sequence derives from a woman aged 60-70 years with active COVID-19. Sequencing was performed on peripheral blood. The rearrangement uses TRBV7-9 and TRBJ2-2; 9 bases line up with TRBD2. In nucleotides, the CDR3 is TGTGCCAGCAGCCCACGACTAGCGGTGGGTAGCGGGGAGCTGTTTTTT. It codes for CASSPRLAVGSGELFF. Full variable domain (missing parts from reference TRBV7-9 and TRBJ2-2): DTGVSQNPRHKITKRGQNVTFRCDPISEHNRLYWYRQTLGQGPEFLTYFQNEAQLEKSRLLSDRFSAERPKGSFSTLEIQRTEQGDSAMYLCASSPRLAVGSGELFFGEGSRLTVL.